The following is a TCR beta chain sequence with its context. Its specificity is not known. The data belong to a study of cytomegalovirus exposure and HLA in healthy donors. Study-level points and caveats: The investigators catalogued about 170 TCR beta chains as cytomegalovirus-associated.

Germline V lookup: CDR1 SGDLS, CDR2 YYNGEE. The CDR3 length is 17 residues. Unmatched junction bases numbered 15, after V lost 0 bases and J lost 8 bases. PCR amplification relied on 60 Vbeta primers (plus 13 Jbeta primers). TCRdb's copy holds only in-frame clones and misses some; the assay was immunoSEQ multiplex PCR. Found here are roughly 63,000 clones, 71% of them singletons; the top ten hold roughly 25%. It was healthy bone marrow donors who served as donors. The sequence derives from a man aged 45 to 65 in good health and CMV-seropositive. The sample comprised PBMCs. This chain joins TRBV9 and TRBJ2-3; 7 bases align to TRBD2. This CDR3 is CASSVDGTTGLVGTQYF. The CDR3 DNA follows: TGTGCCAGCAGCGTAGACGGGACTACCGGTTTAGTGGGTACGCAGTATTTT.